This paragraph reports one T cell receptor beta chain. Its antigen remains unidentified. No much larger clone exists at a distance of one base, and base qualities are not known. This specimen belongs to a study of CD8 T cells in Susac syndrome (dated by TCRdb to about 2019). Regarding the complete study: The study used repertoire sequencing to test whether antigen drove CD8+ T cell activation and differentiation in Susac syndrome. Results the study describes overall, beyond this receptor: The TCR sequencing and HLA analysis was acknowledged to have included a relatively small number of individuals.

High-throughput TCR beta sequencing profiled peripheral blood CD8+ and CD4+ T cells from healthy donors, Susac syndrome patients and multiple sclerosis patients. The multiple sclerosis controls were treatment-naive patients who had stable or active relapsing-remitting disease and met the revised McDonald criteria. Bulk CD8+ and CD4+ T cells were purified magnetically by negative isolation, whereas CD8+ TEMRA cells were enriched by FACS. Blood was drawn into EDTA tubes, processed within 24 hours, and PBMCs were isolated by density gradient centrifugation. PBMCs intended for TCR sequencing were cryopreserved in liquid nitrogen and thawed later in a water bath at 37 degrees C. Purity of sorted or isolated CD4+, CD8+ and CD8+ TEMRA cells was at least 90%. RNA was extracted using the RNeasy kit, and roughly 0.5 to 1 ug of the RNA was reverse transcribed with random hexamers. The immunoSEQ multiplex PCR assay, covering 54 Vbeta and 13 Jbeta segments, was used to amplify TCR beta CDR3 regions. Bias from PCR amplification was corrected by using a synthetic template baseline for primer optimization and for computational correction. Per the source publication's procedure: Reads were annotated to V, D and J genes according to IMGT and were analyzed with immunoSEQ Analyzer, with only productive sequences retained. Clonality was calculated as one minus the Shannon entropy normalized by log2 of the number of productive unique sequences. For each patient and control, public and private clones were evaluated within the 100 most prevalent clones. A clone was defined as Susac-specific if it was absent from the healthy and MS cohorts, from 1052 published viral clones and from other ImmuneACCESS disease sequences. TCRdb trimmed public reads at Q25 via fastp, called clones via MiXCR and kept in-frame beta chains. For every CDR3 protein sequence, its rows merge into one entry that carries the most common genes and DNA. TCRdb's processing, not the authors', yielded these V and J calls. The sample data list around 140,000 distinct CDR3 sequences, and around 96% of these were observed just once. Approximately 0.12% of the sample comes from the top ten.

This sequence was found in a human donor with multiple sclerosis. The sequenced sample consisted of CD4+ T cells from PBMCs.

The CDR3 here reads CASSYTGLVSDTQYF. The DNA reads TGTGCCAGCAGCTATACTGGACTAGTCTCCGATACGCAGTATTTT. The chain couples TRBV7-2 to TRBJ2-3; 7 nucleotides in the junction match TRBD2. Trimming leaves V shorter by 4 bases and J shorter by 6 bases, with the junction holding 10 bases beyond the gene matches. CDR1 and CDR2, looked up from the germline V gene, are SGHTA and FQGNSA. Including cysteine and phenylalanine, the CDR3 has 15 amino acids. The retained sequence is limited to the CDR3, 45 bases, with the frame set at the first base.